The 24 T cell receptor beta chains reported below all come from one sample, sequenced in a study of T cell repertoires in cytomegalovirus infection. The antigens of these receptors remain unknown. Via MiXCR, TCRdb re-called the reads, giving one row per CDR3 protein. This table has 550,000 to 850,000 distinct CDR3 sequences, roughly 30% appearing once. The sequencing here drew on cultured PBMCs, taken from culture after CMV antigen stimulation. These receptors were taken from a human donor in good health (CMV status not recorded). Some clones in this sample may be carry-over from other donors' samples.

This clonotype was counted at least ten times. V and J are TRBV7-2 and TRBJ1-3; TRBD1 agrees at 7 bases. Germline V lookup: CDR1 SGHTA, CDR2 FQGNSA. V dropped 6 bases and J dropped 4; count of bases not matched to a gene: 9. The CDR3 runs 15 residues. The CDR3 sequence is CASSMYRGAGNTIYF. In DNA form, the CDR3 reads TGTGCCAGCAGTATGTACAGGGGTGCAGGAAACACCATATATTTT.

The rearrangement joins TRBV10-3 to TRBJ1-5, with TRBD1 matching 8 bases. Germline-derived CDR1 and CDR2 are ENHRY and SYGVKD. The CDR3 has 13 residues. V trimming: 10 bases; J trimming: 5 bases; junction bases outside the gene matches: 7. This CDR3 is CATGQGRDQPQHF. The CDR3 bases are TGTGCCACAGGACAGGGTCGGGATCAGCCCCAGCATTTT.

The table lists this clonotype with many counts. The rearrangement links TRBV7-2 to TRBJ2-7, with 11 bases aligning to TRBD2. This CDR3 spans 16 amino acids. Losses at the gene ends were 2 bases for V and 5 bases for J; bases not matched to a gene: 8. The germline gives CDR1 SGHTA, CDR2 FQGNSA. In nucleotides, the CDR3 is TGTGCCAGCAGCTTAACTAGCGGGAGCCCGATAAACGAGCAGTACTTC. Translation gives CASSLTSGSPINEQYF.

The chain has TRBV6-2 or TRBV6-3 and TRBJ2-5, with unresolved D. The length of the CDR3 is 14 residues. V was trimmed by 5 bases and J by 5 bases, leaving 15 bases between them. Germline CDR1 and CDR2: MNHEY and SVGEGT. CDR3 nucleotides: TGTGCCAGCAGTGAATCTCAATACCGGGAGACCCAGTACTTC. It translates to CASSESQYRETQYF.

This clonotype was observed at least ten times. The chain has TRBV7-2 and TRBJ2-3; no clear D. CDR1 is SGHTA, CDR2 FQGNSA, per germline. V was shortened by 4 bases and J by 2 bases, with 16 bases between the two germline ends. The CDR3 totals 16 residues. The DNA of the CDR3 is TGTGCCAGCAGCTCCCTAATAACAGAACTCACAGATACGCAGTATTTT. Translating it yields CASSSLITELTDTQYF.

In this sample, this clonotype turned up a few times. The rearrangement uses TRBV20-1 and TRBJ1-2; TRBD1 might be the D (5 bases). Germline V gene lookup returns CDR1 DFQATT and CDR2 SNEGSKA (reference sequence). Trimming stripped 0 bases from V and 0 bases from J, with 17 bases between. The CDR3 has 17 amino acids. CDR3 DNA: TGCAGTGCTAGAGATCAGGGACGGATTCTATCTAACTATGGCTACACCTTC. Its translation is CSARDQGRILSNYGYTF.

This clonotype was counted many times. The chain combines TRBV7-8 with TRBJ1-2, with TRBD1 as a possible D gene (5 bases). This CDR3 has 15 amino acids. Per the germline V gene, CDR1 is SGHVS and CDR2 is FQNEAQ. Trimming removed 1 base from V and 3 bases from J, with 12 bases in between. In nucleotides, the CDR3 is TGTGCCAGCAGCTTAGTATACAGGAAGGACTATGGCTACACCTTC. It specifies CASSLVYRKDYGYTF.

This clonotype was detected only a few times. The chain combines TRBV11-2 with TRBJ2-5; TRBD2 agrees at 8 bases. The V and J ends lost 5 bases and 4 bases, in that order; junction bases with no gene match: 9. This CDR3 spans 15 amino acids. CDR1 and CDR2 from the germline V gene are SGHAT and FQNNGV. This CDR3 is CASSGGLGLPETQYF. The CDR3 DNA reads as TGTGCCAGCAGCGGGGGACTAGGCCTTCCAGAGACCCAGTACTTC.

This clonotype came up many times. The J gene is TRBJ1-1, the V gene TRBV7-2; D remains ambiguous. The germline V gene has CDR1 SGHTA and CDR2 FQGNSA. The V end lost 7 bases, the J end lost 3 bases, and 12 bases lay between the germline ends. The CDR3 sequence is 13 residues long. The CDR3 coding sequence is TGTGCCAGCATCCAAGGCTTGCACACTGAAGCTTTCTTT. Translated, it gives CASIQGLHTEAFF.

The rearrangement uses TRBV7-9 and TRBJ2-3, with 14 nucleotides matching TRBD2. The CDR3 totals 19 residues. With V trimmed by 5 bases and J by 0 bases, 10 bases remained unmatched. Germline CDR1 is SEHNR and CDR2 is FQNEAQ (reference sequence). CDR3 sequence reads: CASSPRTSGRPSSTDTQYF. For the CDR3, the DNA is TGTGCCAGCAGCCCCAGGACTAGCGGGAGGCCCTCGAGCACAGATACGCAGTATTTT.

The chain is built from TRBV3-1 and TRBJ1-5; maybe TRBD1 (5 bases). Trimming removed 3 bases at V and 0 bases at J, with 18 bases between. CDR3 size: 18 residues. Looked up from germline, CDR1 is LGHDT and CDR2 is YNNKEL (reference sequence). Here the CDR3 reads CASSHTMMTENSNQPQHF. The DNA for the CDR3 is TGTGCCAGCAGCCACACGATGATGACAGAGAATAGCAATCAGCCCCAGCATTTT.

The table lists this clonotype with many counts. The genes are TRBV7-2 and TRBJ2-3; D unclear. Germline V gives CDR1 SGHTA, CDR2 FQGNSA. This CDR3 has 14 residues. V was shortened by 0 bases and J by 2 bases, with 6 bases between the two germline ends. CDR3 in DNA: TGTGCCAGCAGCTTAGCGAGAAACACAGATACGCAGTATTTT. Protein sequence: CASSLARNTDTQYF.

The genes are TRBV18 and TRBJ1-5; TRBD1 matches 7 bases. V lost 8 bases, J lost 5 bases, and 6 bases stayed unmatched. Germline CDR1 and CDR2: KGHSH and LQKENI. The CDR3 is 13 residues long. This chain's CDR3 is CASTQGTDQPQHF. CDR3 coding DNA: TGTGCCAGCACGCAGGGGACAGATCAGCCCCAGCATTTT.

The V and J genes are TRBV6-6 and TRBJ2-7; 8 bases are a match to TRBD1. Germline loops: CDR1 MNHNY, CDR2 SVGAGI (reference sequence). The V segment lost 0 bases and the J segment 4 bases; nucleotides outside the gene matches: 8. The CDR3 sequence is 16 residues long. CDR3 loop: CASSYSGGGQGYEQYF. DNA of the CDR3: TGTGCCAGCAGTTACTCAGGAGGCGGACAGGGATACGAGCAGTACTTC.

This chain links TRBV5-1 with TRBJ2-5; the D is unclear. Germline CDR1 reads SGHRS; CDR2 reads YFSETQ. The CDR3 extends over 14 amino acids. With 0 bases removed from V and 7 bases from J, the gap between germline ends came to 13 bases. The CDR3 is CASSLEASTSTQYF. CDR3 DNA sequence: TGCGCCAGCAGCTTGGAGGCTAGTACGTCGACCCAGTACTTC.

This clonotype was found a few times. The V and J genes are TRBV11-3 and TRBJ2-3; TRBD2 agrees at 8 bases. Germline assignment: CDR1 SGHNT and CDR2 YENEEA. This CDR3 region has 15 residues. J was trimmed by 2 bases and V by 2 bases; bases with no gene match: 3. CDR3 bases: TGTGCCAGCAGCTTAACTAGCGGATTCACAGATACGCAGTATTTT. Residues: CASSLTSGFTDTQYF.

The chain links TRBV19 to TRBJ1-5, with D perhaps matching TRBD1 (5 bases). Germline CDR1 LNHDA, CDR2 SQIVND (reference sequence). This CDR3 has 16 residues. V dropped 5 bases and J dropped 1 base, with 15 bases sitting between them. The DNA for the CDR3 is TGTGCCAGTAGTTCGCACCAGGGAGTAAGCAATCAGCCCCAGCATTTT. Its protein is CASSSHQGVSNQPQHF.

This clonotype was counted between two and nine times. This chain links TRBV24-1 with TRBJ2-7; D may correspond to TRBD1 or TRBD2 (5 bases each). The germline CDR1 and CDR2 sequences are KGHDR and SFDVKD. CDR3 length equals 14 residues. V lost 10 bases and J 2 bases, leaving 17 bases between the germline ends. CDR3 amino acids: CATSAGTNTYEQYF. Written as DNA, the CDR3 is TGTGCCACTTCAGCCGGGACGAATACCTACGAGCAGTACTTC.

This chain connects TRBV7-9 to TRBJ2-1; 9 positions match TRBD2. The CDR3 has 15 amino acids. The germline V gene has CDR1 SEHNR and CDR2 FQNEAQ (reference sequence). Trimming took 2 bases from V and 3 from J; bases not matched to a gene: 2. The CDR3 DNA sequence: TGTGCCAGCAGCTTATGTAGCGGGGGCTACAATGAGCAGTTCTTC. Protein product: CASSLCSGGYNEQFF.

This clonotype was observed many times. The chain employs TRBV7-8 and TRBJ1-5; D is ambiguous. V lost 3 bases to trimming and J lost 0 bases, with 9 bases between them. Germline V lookup: CDR1 SGHVS, CDR2 FQNEAQ. The length of the CDR3 is 15 residues. The CDR3 loop is CASSLEFHSNQPQHF. CDR3 coding DNA: TGTGCCAGCAGCTTGGAGTTCCATAGCAATCAGCCCCAGCATTTT. Full variable domain (rest looked up from reference TRBV7-8 and TRBJ1-5): GAGVSQSPRYKVAKRGQDVALRCDPISGHVSLFWYQQALGQGPEFLTYFQNEAQLDKSGLPSDRFFAERPEGSVSTLKIQRTQQEDSAVYLCASSLEFHSNQPQHFGDGTRLSIL.

The J gene is TRBJ2-1, the V gene TRBV16; TRBD2 might be the D (6 bases). Trimming removed 1 base from V and 6 bases from J, with 10 bases in between. CDR1 and CDR2 from the germline V gene are KGHSY and FQNENV. The CDR3 length is 14 residues. The CDR3 DNA sequence: TGTGCCAGCAGCCAATTAGGGAGGAGCAATGAGCAGTTCTTC. This sequence encodes CASSQLGRSNEQFF.

This chain uses TRBV7-2 with TRBJ2-2; D not certain. Germline V gene data show CDR1 as SGHTA and CDR2 as FQGNSA. This CDR3 contains 12 residues. Trimming shortened V by 5 bases and J by 6 bases, and 7 bases separated the two germline ends. CDR3 in amino acids: CASSKLAGELFF. In nucleotides, the CDR3 is TGTGCCAGCAGCAAGTTGGCCGGGGAGCTGTTTTTT. Full variable domain (rest looked up from reference TRBV7-2 and TRBJ2-2): GAGVSQSPSNKVTEKGKDVELRCDPISGHTALYWYRQSLGQGLEFLIYFQGNSAPDKSGLPSDRFSAERTGGSVSTLTIQRTQQEDSAVYLCASSKLAGELFFGEGSRLTVL.

In DNA, the CDR3 is TGCGCCAGCAGCCAAGTTTGGCGGGACACTGAAGCTTTCTTT. Translated, it gives CASSQVWRDTEAFF. The gene calls are TRBV4-1 and TRBJ1-1; D ambiguous. This CDR3 spans 14 amino acids. The V gene's germline CDR1 is MGHRA and CDR2 YSYEKL. The V and J ends lost 1 base and 3 bases respectively, with 9 bases between them.

In this sample, this clonotype turned up many times. The rearrangement links TRBV6-1 to TRBJ1-5; 9 nucleotides line up with TRBD1. The CDR3 contains 19 residues. Germline V gives CDR1 MNHNS, CDR2 SASEGT. Trimming took 7 bases from V and 4 from J; bases not matched to a gene: 20. CDR3 amino acids: CASTPTWKTGGIRNQPQHF. CDR3 nucleotide sequence: TGTGCCAGCACCCCGACCTGGAAGACAGGGGGAATAAGGAATCAGCCCCAGCATTTT.